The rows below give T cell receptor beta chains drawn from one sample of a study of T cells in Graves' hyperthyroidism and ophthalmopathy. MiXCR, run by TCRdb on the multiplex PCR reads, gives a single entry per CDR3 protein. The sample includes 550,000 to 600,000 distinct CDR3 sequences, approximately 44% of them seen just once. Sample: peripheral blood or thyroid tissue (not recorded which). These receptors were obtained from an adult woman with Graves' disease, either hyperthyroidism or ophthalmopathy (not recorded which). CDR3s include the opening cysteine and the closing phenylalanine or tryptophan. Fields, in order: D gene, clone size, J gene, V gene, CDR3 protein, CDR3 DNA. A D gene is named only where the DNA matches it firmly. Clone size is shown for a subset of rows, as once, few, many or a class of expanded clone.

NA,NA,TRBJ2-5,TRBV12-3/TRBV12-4,CASSLSPRDTEQETQYF,TGTGCCAGCAGTTTATCACCACGGGACACCGAACAAGAGACCCAGTACTTC
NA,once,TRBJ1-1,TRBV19,CASSVGQWAFF,TGTGCCAGTAGTGTAGGACAGTGGGCTTTCTTT
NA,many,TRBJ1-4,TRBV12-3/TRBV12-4,CASNWGGNEKLFF,TGTGCCAGCAACTGGGGGGGTAATGAAAAACTGTTTTTT
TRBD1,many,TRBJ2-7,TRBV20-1,CSARPGQVNYEQYF,TGCAGTGCTAGACCCGGACAGGTCAACTACGAGCAGTACTTC
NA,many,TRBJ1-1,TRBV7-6,CASSRRPGPNTEAFF,TGTGCCAGCAGCCGACGACCCGGCCCAAACACTGAAGCTTTCTTT
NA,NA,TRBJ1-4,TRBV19,CASTSRGSGTNEKLFF,TGTGCCAGTACTTCCAGGGGTTCCGGGACTAATGAAAAACTGTTTTTT
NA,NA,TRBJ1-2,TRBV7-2,CASSLGLEVYTF,TGTGCCAGCAGCCTGGGTCTGGAAGTCTACACCTTC
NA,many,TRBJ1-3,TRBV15,CATSYLSGNTIYF,TGTGCCACCAGCTACCTCTCTGGAAACACCATATATTTT
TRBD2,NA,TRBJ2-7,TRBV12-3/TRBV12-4,CANSLGPGTSGPTKRYEQYF,TGTGCCAACAGTTTAGGGCCCGGGACTAGCGGGCCAACCAAAAGGTACGAGCAGTACTTC
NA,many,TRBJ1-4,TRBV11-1,CASSPGPEDEKLFF,TGTGCCAGCAGCCCAGGACCCGAAGATGAAAAACTGTTTTTT
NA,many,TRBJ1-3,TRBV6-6,CASSLPEGRNTIYF,TGTGCCAGCAGCCTCCCCGAGGGAAGGAACACCATATATTTT
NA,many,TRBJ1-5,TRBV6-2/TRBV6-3,CASSYVGSNQPQHF,TGTGCCAGCAGTTACGTTGGTAGCAATCAGCCCCAGCATTTT
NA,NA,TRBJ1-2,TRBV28,CASSSPSGLNYGYTF,TGTGCCAGCAGCTCCCCGAGTGGGTTGAACTATGGCTACACCTTC
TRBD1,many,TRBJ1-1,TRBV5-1,CASSIRDRGPAEAFF,TGCGCCAGCAGCATCCGGGACAGGGGGCCCGCTGAAGCTTTCTTT
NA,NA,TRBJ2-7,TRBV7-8,CASSKGLTGREQYF,TGTGCCAGCAGCAAGGGACTCACGGGACGGGAGCAGTACTTC
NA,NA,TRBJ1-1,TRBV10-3,CAIRPSNTEAFF,TGTGCCATCAGGCCCTCGAACACTGAAGCTTTCTTT
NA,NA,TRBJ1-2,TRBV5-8,CASSPRMAVGYTF,TGTGCCAGCAGCCCGAGGATGGCGGTAGGCTACACCTTC
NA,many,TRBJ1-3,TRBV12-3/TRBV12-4,CASRLISGNTIYF,TGTGCCAGCAGGCTGATCTCTGGAAACACCATATATTTT
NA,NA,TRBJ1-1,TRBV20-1,CSGEVRFMNTEAFF,TGCAGTGGCGAAGTTCGGTTTATGAACACTGAAGCTTTCTTT
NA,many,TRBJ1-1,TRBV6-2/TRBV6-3,CASSERENTEAFF,TGTGCCAGCAGTGAACGGGAGAACACTGAAGCTTTCTTT
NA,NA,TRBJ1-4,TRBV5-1,CASSPEGAFNEKLFF,TGCGCCAGCAGCCCCGAAGGTGCCTTTAATGAAAAACTGTTTTTT
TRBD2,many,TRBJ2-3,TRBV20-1,CSTLGLAGGTDTQYF,TGCAGTACTCTAGGACTAGCGGGGGGTACAGATACGCAGTATTTT
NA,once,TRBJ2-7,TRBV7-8,CASLGQGADYEQYF,TGTGCCAGCTTGGGGCAGGGTGCAGACTACGAGCAGTACTTC
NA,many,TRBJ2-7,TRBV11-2,CASGKSDYEQYF,TGTGCCAGCGGGAAATCAGACTACGAGCAGTACTTC
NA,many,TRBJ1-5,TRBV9,CASSGGQFGSPQHF,TGTGCCAGCAGCGGTGGACAATTCGGAAGCCCCCAGCATTTT
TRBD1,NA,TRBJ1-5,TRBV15,CATSRVGEGAVWTGELFFPQHF,TGTGCCACCAGCAGAGTGGGGGAGGGGGCCGTATGGACCGGGGAGCTGTTTTTTCCCCAGCATTTT
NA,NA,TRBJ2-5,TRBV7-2,CASSSIGRQETQYF,TGTGCCAGCAGCTCCATAGGGCGGCAAGAGACCCAGTACTTC
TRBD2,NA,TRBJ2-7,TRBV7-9,CASSRELAGVEQYF,TGTGCCAGCAGCCGCGAGCTAGCGGGAGTCGAGCAGTACTTC
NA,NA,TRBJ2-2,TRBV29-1,CSVVGDEKVHGELFF,TGCAGCGTTGTTGGGGACGAAAAGGTTCACGGGGAGCTGTTTTTT
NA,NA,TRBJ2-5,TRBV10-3,CAISERGRAEETQYF,TGTGCCATCAGTGAGCGAGGCAGGGCCGAAGAGACCCAGTACTTC
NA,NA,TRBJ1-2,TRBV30,CATTDTLNYGYTF,TGTGCCACCACCGATACACTAAACTATGGCTACACCTTC
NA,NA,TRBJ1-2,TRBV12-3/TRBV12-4,CASSLSGITNYGYTF,TGTGCCAGCAGTTTATCCGGAATTACGAACTATGGCTACACCTTC
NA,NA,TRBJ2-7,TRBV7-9,CASTYTGELYF,TGTGCCAGCACCTACACCGGGGAGCTGTACTTC
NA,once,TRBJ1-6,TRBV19,CASSIAGSPLHF,TGTGCCAGTAGTATCGCCGGTTCACCCCTCCACTTT
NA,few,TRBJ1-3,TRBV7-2,CASSSSLDYRPGNTIYF,TGTGCCAGCAGCTCGAGCCTGGATTACCGACCTGGAAACACCATATATTTT
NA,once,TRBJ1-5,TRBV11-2,CASNQRGYYEPQHF,TGTGCCAGCAACCAACGGGGGTACTATGAGCCCCAGCATTTT
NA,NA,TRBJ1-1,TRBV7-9,CASGRGQGSTEAFF,TGTGCCAGCGGCCGCGGGCAGGGAAGTACTGAAGCTTTCTTT
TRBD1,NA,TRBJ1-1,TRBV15,CATSRGGQGGTEAFF,TGTGCCACCAGCAGAGGCGGACAGGGGGGGACTGAAGCTTTCTTT
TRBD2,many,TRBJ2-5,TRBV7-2,CASSARLAPQETQYF,TGTGCCAGCAGCGCCCGACTAGCGCCTCAGGAGACCCAGTACTTC
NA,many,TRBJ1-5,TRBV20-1,CSARDFGRGNQPQHF,TGCAGTGCTAGAGATTTCGGGAGGGGGAATCAGCCCCAGCATTTT
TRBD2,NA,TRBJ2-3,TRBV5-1,CASSYFSGRPTDTQYF,TGCGCCAGCAGCTATTTTAGCGGGAGGCCCACAGATACGCAGTATTTT
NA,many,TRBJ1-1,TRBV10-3,CAISPTANTEAFF,TGTGCCATCAGCCCGACGGCGAACACTGAAGCTTTCTTT
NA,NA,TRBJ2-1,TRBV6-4,CASSDRWGNNEQFF,TGTGCCAGCAGTGACAGGTGGGGAAACAATGAGCAGTTCTTC
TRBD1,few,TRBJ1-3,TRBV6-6,CASTKDRVSGNTIYF,TGTGCCAGCACCAAGGACAGGGTCTCTGGAAACACCATATATTTT
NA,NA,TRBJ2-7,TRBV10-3,CAISGQTSSTNSYEQYF,TGTGCCATCAGTGGTCAAACTAGCTCCACCAACTCCTACGAGCAGTACTTC
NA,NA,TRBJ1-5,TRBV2,CASSPRGRRQQPQHF,TGTGCCAGCAGTCCCCGCGGGAGGCGCCAGCAGCCCCAGCATTTT
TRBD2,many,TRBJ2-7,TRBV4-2,CASSQVRAGEVTYEQYF,TGTGCCAGCAGCCAAGTGCGAGCGGGAGAGGTTACGTACGAGCAGTACTTC
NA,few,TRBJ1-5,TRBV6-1,CASSQGMRETQHF,TGTGCCAGCAGCCAGGGGATGAGGGAGACCCAGCATTTT
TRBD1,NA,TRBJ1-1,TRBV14,CANHRGQGQGAFF,TGTGCGAACCACAGGGGGCAGGGGCAGGGCGCTTTCTTT
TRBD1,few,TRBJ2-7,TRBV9,CASSSRAGQGYEQYF,TGTGCCAGCAGCTCCCGCGCGGGACAGGGCTACGAGCAGTACTTC